A selection of T cell receptor beta chains follows, all from one sample in a study of cytomegalovirus exposure and HLA in healthy donors. Assay used: immunoSEQ multiplex PCR; TCRdb lists only in-frame clones, some missing. The data hold about 120,000 clones, with about 96% observed a single time. Sequenced input: PBMCs. These receptors originate from a man between 18 and 35 years old in good health and CMV-seronegative. The CDR3 runs from the conserved cysteine through the conserved F or W. D genes are given only for firm matches. Size is stated for part of the rows, as once, few or many counts, or as a class when the clone is expanded.

J,size,length,V,D,CDR3,DNA
TRBJ2-3,-,20,TRBV19,TRBD2,CASSIVREAGRWSGTDTQYF,TGTGCCAGTAGTATCGTAAGGGAAGCGGGGAGGTGGAGTGGCACAGATACGCAGTATTTT
TRBJ1-5,-,16,TRBV5-6,-,CASSSGPPYSNQPQHF,TGTGCCAGCAGCTCAGGGCCCCCTTATAGCAATCAGCCCCAGCATTTT
TRBJ2-7,-,15,TRBV2,TRBD1,CASSRDRFSSYEQYF,TGTGCCAGCAGCCGGGACAGGTTTAGCTCCTACGAGCAGTACTTC
TRBJ1-1,-,11,TRBV20-1,TRBD1,CSAAGTAEAFF,TGCAGTGCCGCGGGGACAGCCGAAGCTTTCTTT
TRBJ1-5,-,17,TRBV11-2,-,CASSPFPRTVSNQPQHF,TGTGCCAGCAGTCCATTCCCGCGAACAGTTAGCAATCAGCCCCAGCATTTT
TRBJ2-5,-,13,TRBV9,-,CASSASGQETQYF,TGTGCCAGCAGCGCGAGCGGACAAGAGACCCAGTACTTC
TRBJ2-7,once,15,TRBV5-4,TRBD1,CASSLDGQGNYEQYF,TGTGCCAGCAGCTTGGACGGACAGGGGAACTACGAGCAGTACTTC
TRBJ1-5,-,15,TRBV19,-,CASSVQGWSNQPQHF,TGTGCCAGTAGTGTACAGGGTTGGAGCAATCAGCCCCAGCATTTT
TRBJ2-1,-,13,TRBV19,TRBD2,CATTPRVAGVMFF,TGTGCCACCACCCCGAGGGTAGCGGGAGTGATGTTCTTC
TRBJ2-2,-,15,TRBV9,TRBD1,CASSVGGQGSGELFF,TGTGCCAGCAGCGTAGGGGGACAGGGGAGCGGGGAGCTGTTTTTT
TRBJ2-7,-,15,TRBV7-9,TRBD2,CASSHGLAAVGEQYF,TGTGCCAGCAGCCACGGACTAGCGGCAGTGGGGGAGCAGTACTTC
TRBJ2-1,-,20,TRBV14,TRBD2,CASSPEIPSLGLAGGGEQFF,TGTGCCAGCAGCCCAGAGATACCGAGTTTAGGACTAGCGGGAGGAGGTGAGCAGTTCTTC
TRBJ1-1,once,17,TRBV28,-,CASSFPPRNSQNTEAFF,TGTGCCAGCAGTTTCCCTCCCCGAAACAGTCAGAACACTGAAGCTTTCTTT
TRBJ2-7,-,13,TRBV30,-,CAWRVTGAGEQYF,TGTGCCTGGAGGGTTACGGGAGCGGGCGAGCAGTACTTC
TRBJ2-7,once,18,TRBV15,TRBD2,CATSRGLASGSKRYEQYF,TGTGCCACCAGCAGAGGGTTAGCTAGCGGGAGTAAGAGGTACGAGCAGTACTTC
TRBJ1-5,-,14,TRBV28,-,CASSSRQYNQPQHF,TGTGCCAGCAGTTCCCGACAGTACAATCAGCCCCAGCATTTT
TRBJ1-1,medium-sized,15,TRBV9,-,CASSARGNGNTEAFF,TGTGCCAGCAGCGCCAGGGGCAATGGAAACACTGAAGCTTTCTTT
TRBJ2-1,-,16,TRBV9,TRBD2,CASSVGTSGFRGEQFF,TGTGCCAGCAGCGTAGGGACTAGCGGATTTAGGGGTGAGCAGTTCTTC
TRBJ2-2,-,14,TRBV4-1,TRBD1,CASSRDRVTGELFF,TGCGCCAGCAGCCGGGACAGGGTGACCGGGGAGCTGTTTTTT
TRBJ1-2,-,15,TRBV25-1,TRBD1,CASRGGTGVGYGYTF,TGTGCCAGCAGGGGGGGGACAGGGGTAGGGTATGGCTACACCTTC